Given below is one TCR beta chain in context. The antigen it binds to is not known. Per-base qualities were not stored, and no clone one base away is much larger. TCRbeta CDR3 regions were amplified from genomic DNA using the immunoSEQ Assay, a bias-controlled multiplex PCR. Under the source paper's analysis protocol: Within the assay, amplification of reference gene primers was used to estimate how many nucleated cells each sample contained. To quantify the absolute abundance of each unique TCRbeta CDR3 rearrangement, sequence reads were collapsed and filtered. For each sample, productive Simpson clonality was calculated by taking the square root of Simpson's diversity index across productive rearrangements. TCRdb holds this immuneACCESS table with in-frame rearrangements only. Some clones are missing; in checked studies, unresolved V genes explain under half, and the rest has no known cause. V and J calls and clone size are those listed in that table; D and trimming were worked out from the DNA. A total of roughly 250,000 clones appear in this sample, roughly 87% of them only once. The top ten clones comprise just over 2.5% of the sample.

V and J are truncated by 7 bases and 1 base respectively, leaving an intervening sequence of 13 bases. CDR1 and CDR2 were assigned from the germline V gene as SQVTM and ANQGSEA. Including the terminal cysteine and phenylalanine, the CDR3 comprises 13 residues. The sequence is cut down to CDR3 DNA, 39 bases in frame from base 1. Participants in the prospective study were aged about 18 to 90 years, lived in under 30 United States geographic areas, and enrolled through a virtual design. Cohort assignment in the prospective study relied on participant-reported clinical history from a screening survey and a study questionnaire. Each participant in the prospective study had whole blood, serum and a nasopharyngeal or oropharyngeal swab collected by mobile phlebotomists. Additional blood draws and questionnaires over an approximately two-month period could optionally be provided by prospective study participants. Prospective study blood samples were shipped either frozen or at room temperature before DNA extraction.

The source of the sample is a study of blood T cell repertoires in COVID-19 (dated by TCRdb to the early 2020s). For context, the study as a whole: The collaborator samples originated in the United States, Italy and Spain and spanned the acute and convalescent phases of COVID-19. A de-identified subject ID, COVID-19 status, age in years and sex were almost always included in the sample metadata. A freely available public database, intended as a resource for researchers studying the immune response to SARS-CoV-2, is where the repertoires were released. Where available, HLA class I and class II types were taken from metadata supplied by the sample provider and were not determined by assay-based typing. Deeply sampled blood TCRbeta repertoires from subjects exposed to, actively infected with, or recovered from COVID-19 were included in the dataset. The material from the prospective study consisted of cDNA or gDNA derived from T cells, B-cell-depleted T cells, or PBMCs. Samples were obtained from the ongoing ImmuneRACE study (first 160 participants) and from 1,254 subjects provided by 6 global collaborators. Broader findings and caveats from the paper: Clinical and demographic metadata were provided uncurated, with the amount varying by source and participant.

This chain joins TRBV29-1 to TRBJ1-1; the D gene is perhaps TRBD1, on 5 matching bases. Sequencing input: PBMCs or T cells enriched from blood (not recorded which). This TCR came from a woman aged 25 to 39 with acute COVID-19. The CDR3 loop reads CSGAVGANTEAFF. The sequenced DNA: TGCAGCGGGGCAGTTGGGGCGAACACTGAAGCTTTCTTT.